This T cell receptor beta chain was found in a study of blood T cell repertoires in COVID-19. Across the study: Specimens from acute and convalescent COVID-19 originated in the United States, Italy and Spain. The cDNA or gDNA used as material had been derived from T cells, B-cell-depleted T cells, or PBMCs.

Original data processing: Counts of nucleated cells, estimated from reference gene primer amplification, were obtained. TCRdb's copy holds only in-frame clones and misses some; the assay was immunoSEQ multiplex PCR. V and J calls and clone size are as listed in that table; D and trimming were resolved from the DNA. Here the sample spans around 57,000 clones, around four fifths being singletons. V shed 3 bases and J shed 5 bases, with 4 bases lying between them. This CDR3 spans 11 amino acids. The genes are TRBV12-3 or TRBV12-4 and TRBJ2-5; D call uncertain. Sequenced input: peripheral blood. The TCR was taken from a woman aged 70-85 years with acute or convalescent COVID-19. CDR3 residues: CASSFAETQYF. Written as DNA, the CDR3 is TGTGCCAGCAGTTTTGCGGAGACCCAGTACTTC.